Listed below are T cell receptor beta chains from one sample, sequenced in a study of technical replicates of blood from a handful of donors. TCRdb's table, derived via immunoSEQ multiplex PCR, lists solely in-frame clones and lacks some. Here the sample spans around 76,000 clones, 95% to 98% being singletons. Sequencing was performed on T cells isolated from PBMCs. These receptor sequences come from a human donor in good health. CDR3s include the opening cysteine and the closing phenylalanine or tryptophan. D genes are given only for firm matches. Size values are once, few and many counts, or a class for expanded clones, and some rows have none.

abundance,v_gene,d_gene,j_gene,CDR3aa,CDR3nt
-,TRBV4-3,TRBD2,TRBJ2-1,CASSLGGSNEQFF,TGCGCCAGCAGCTTAGGCGGGAGTAATGAGCAGTTCTTC
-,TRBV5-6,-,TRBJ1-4,CASSLIPGAGEKLFF,TGTGCCAGCAGCTTGATTCCAGGGGCAGGTGAAAAACTGTTTTTT
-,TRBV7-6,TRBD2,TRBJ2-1,CASSFGTSGSYNEQFF,TGTGCCAGCAGCTTCGGGACTAGCGGCTCCTACAATGAGCAGTTCTTC
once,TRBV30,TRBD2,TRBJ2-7,CAWRREGPQYF,TGTGCCTGGAGGAGGGAGGGACCACAGTACTTC
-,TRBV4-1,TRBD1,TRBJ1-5,CASSRTGGNQPQHF,TGCGCCAGCAGCCGCACAGGGGGCAATCAGCCCCAGCATTTT
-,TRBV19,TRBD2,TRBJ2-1,CASSKGTSGYNEQFF,TGTGCCAGTAGCAAAGGGACTAGCGGATACAATGAGCAGTTCTTC
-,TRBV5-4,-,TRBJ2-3,CASSFEGTDTQYF,TGTGCCAGCAGCTTCGAGGGCACAGATACGCAGTATTTT
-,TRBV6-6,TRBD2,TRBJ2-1,CASSAGLAERYNEQFF,TGTGCCAGCAGTGCGGGACTAGCGGAAAGGTACAATGAGCAGTTCTTC
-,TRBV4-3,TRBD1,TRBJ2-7,CASSQVATGDEQYF,TGCGCCAGCAGCCAAGTTGCTACAGGGGACGAGCAGTACTTC
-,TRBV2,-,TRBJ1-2,CASSPYDSNYGYTF,TGTGCCAGCAGTCCTTATGACTCTAACTATGGCTACACCTTC
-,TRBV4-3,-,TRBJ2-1,CASSQDGPNEQFF,TGCGCCAGCAGCCAAGATGGCCCCAATGAGCAGTTCTTC
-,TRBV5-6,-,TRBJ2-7,CASTGTSYEQYF,TGTGCCAGCACAGGAACCTCCTACGAGCAGTACTTC
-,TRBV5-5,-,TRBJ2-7,CASSLGQLLGEQYF,TGTGCCAGCAGCTTGGGCCAACTCCTCGGCGAGCAGTACTTC
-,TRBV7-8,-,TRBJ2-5,CASSFPTRGETQYF,TGTGCCAGCAGCTTCCCCACGCGGGGAGAGACCCAGTACTTC
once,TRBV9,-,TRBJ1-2,CASSVSQGYDSGYGYTF,TGTGCCAGCAGCGTGAGCCAGGGTTATGACTCTGGCTATGGCTACACCTTC
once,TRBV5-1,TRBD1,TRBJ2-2,CASSRTGGPGELFF,TGCGCCAGCAGCAGGACAGGGGGACCCGGGGAGCTGTTTTTT
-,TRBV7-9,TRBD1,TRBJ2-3,CASSGDRTFTDTQYF,TGTGCCAGCAGTGGGGACAGGACTTTCACAGATACGCAGTATTTT
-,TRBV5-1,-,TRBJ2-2,CASSLAEPNTGELFF,TGCGCCAGCAGCTTAGCGGAGCCGAACACCGGGGAGCTGTTTTTT
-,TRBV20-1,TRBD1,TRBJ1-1,CSASPRGQAFF,TGCAGTGCTAGTCCAAGGGGGCAAGCTTTCTTT
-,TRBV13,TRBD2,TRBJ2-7,CASSSGTSRHEQYF,TGTGCCAGCAGCTCCGGGACTAGTCGCCACGAGCAGTACTTC
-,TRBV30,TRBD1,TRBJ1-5,CAWSLDRGLQPQHF,TGTGCCTGGAGTTTGGACAGGGGGCTCCAGCCCCAGCATTTT
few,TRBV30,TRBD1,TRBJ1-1,CAWSVDREITEAFF,TGTGCCTGGAGTGTGGACAGGGAAATAACTGAAGCTTTCTTT
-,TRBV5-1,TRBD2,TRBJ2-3,CASSYQLAGGTDTQYF,TGCGCCAGCAGCTACCAGCTAGCGGGAGGAACAGATACGCAGTATTTT
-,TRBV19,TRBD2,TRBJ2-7,CASRNSGRHEQYF,TGTGCCAGTAGGAATAGCGGGAGGCACGAGCAGTACTTC